The 25 T cell receptor beta chains in this list originate from one sample, sequenced in a study of blood T cell repertoires in COVID-19. Some clones are missing from TCRdb's copy, which holds only in-frame ones; the method was immunoSEQ multiplex PCR. The data contain around 230,000 clones, about 82% of them singletons. Sequencing used peripheral blood. The receptor source for this set is a man in his fifties or sixties with COVID-19, enrolled during active disease.

Worth noting for this clone: Other DNA sequences in this sample translate to the same CDR3. This chain joins TRBV28 and TRBJ1-1, with 8 bases that match TRBD1. Trimming removed 4 bases from V and 6 bases from J; junction bases left unmatched: 4. Germline V gene sequence: CDR1 MDHEN, CDR2 SYDVKM. This CDR3 is built from 13 residues. The CDR3 DNA is TGTGCCAGCAGTTCAGACAGGGGACCTGAAGCTTTCTTT. It codes for CASSSDRGPEAFF.

The chain links TRBV11-2 to TRBJ2-3; 8 bases align to TRBD1. V lost 6 bases, J lost 4 bases, and 9 bases stayed unmatched. The CDR3 loop spans 15 amino acids. The V gene's germline CDR1 is SGHAT and CDR2 FQNNGV. For the CDR3, the DNA is TGTGCCAGCAGTCGGACAGGGCACTATGCAGATACGCAGTATTTT. Protein product: CASSRTGHYADTQYF.

The chain is built from TRBV24-1 and TRBJ2-5; 10 nucleotides agree with TRBD1. V dropped 5 bases and J dropped 4; count of bases not matched to a gene: 15. CDR3 length: 18 residues. Germline values: CDR1 KGHDR, CDR2 SFDVKD. The CDR3 bases are TGTGCCACCAGTGGAGGCGGGACAGGGGCCACATGGCGAGAGACCCAGTACTTC. It specifies CATSGGGTGATWRETQYF.

The J gene is TRBJ2-3, the V gene TRBV5-1; D is unclear. The germline gives CDR1 SGHRS, CDR2 YFSETQ. V dropped 4 bases and J dropped 0 bases, with 18 bases sitting between them. This CDR3 comprises 17 residues. The CDR3 DNA reads TGCGCCAGCAGCCCATACCCCAACGGAGCTAGCACAGATACGCAGTATTTT. Encoded protein: CASSPYPNGASTDTQYF.

The chain joins TRBV7-2 to TRBJ1-5; the match to TRBD1 covers 8 bases. In germline, CDR1 is SGHTA, CDR2 FQGNSA. The length of the CDR3 is 14 residues. The trim removed 4 bases at V and 6 bases at J, leaving 5 bases unmatched. The CDR3: CASSSRQGSQPQHF. For the CDR3, the DNA is TGTGCCAGCAGCTCTCGACAGGGGAGTCAGCCCCAGCATTTT.

This chain joins TRBV10-3 and TRBJ2-1, with TRBD2 identical over 12 bases. The CDR3 totals 17 residues. Germline V CDR1 and CDR2: ENHRY, SYGVKD. Unmatched junction bases numbered 9, after V lost 3 bases and J lost 6 bases. CDR3 DNA sequence: TGTGCCATCAGTGACTCGGGACTAGCGGGCCGACTCAATGAGCAGTTCTTC. Translating it yields CAISDSGLAGRLNEQFF.

The chain links TRBV19 to TRBJ1-5; D gene ambiguous. Germline loops: CDR1 LNHDA, CDR2 SQIVND (reference sequence). V was cut by 6 bases and J by 8 bases, with 23 bases left in between. The CDR3 loop spans 16 amino acids. The CDR3 nucleotides read TGTGCCAGTAGCCTCCTTGGGAGTCCCGAGGGTGAGCCCCAGCATTTT. This codes for CASSLLGSPEGEPQHF.

This clone was seen just once. This chain uses TRBV27 with TRBJ2-1; 7 bases match TRBD2. Germline trimming cut 6 bases from V and 10 bases from J; bases unmatched to any gene: 9. CDR3 length: 13 residues. Germline V gene data show CDR1 as MNHEY and CDR2 as SMNVEV (reference sequence). The CDR3 loop reads CASRGTPAGEQFF. The CDR3 DNA is TGTGCCAGCAGGGGGACGCCAGCGGGAGAGCAGTTCTTC.

This clone was counted a single time. This chain uses TRBV5-1 with TRBJ1-1; tentatively, D is TRBD1 (5 bases). Germline V gene data show CDR1 as SGHRS and CDR2 as YFSETQ. V lost 0 bases to trimming and J lost 1 base, with 16 bases between them. The CDR3 is made up of 17 amino acids. The CDR3 reads CASSLGGREVGNTEAFF. For the CDR3, the DNA is TGCGCCAGCAGCTTGGGTGGCAGGGAGGTTGGGAACACTGAAGCTTTCTTT.

The J gene is TRBJ2-7, the V gene TRBV19; 11 positions agree with TRBD2. Germline loops: CDR1 LNHDA, CDR2 SQIVND (reference sequence). V was clipped by 6 bases and J by 2 bases; unmatched bases: 6. This CDR3 has 15 residues. CDR3 protein: CASRKTSGAAYEQYF. The DNA for the CDR3 is TGTGCCAGTAGAAAGACTAGCGGGGCCGCCTACGAGCAGTACTTC. Full variable domain (remainder filled in from reference TRBV19 and TRBJ2-7): DGGITQSPKYLFRKEGQNVTLSCEQNLNHDAMYWYRQDPGQGLRLIYYSQIVNDFQKGDIAEGYSVSREKKESFPLTVTSAQKNPTAFYLCASRKTSGAAYEQYFGPGTRLTVT.

This clone was observed a few times. The sample carries other DNA sequences with the same CDR3. This chain connects TRBV7-2 to TRBJ1-1; TRBD1 agrees at 8 bases. This CDR3 spans 15 amino acids. Trimming at V came to 5 bases and at J to 7 bases, leaving 12 bases not matched to a gene. CDR1 and CDR2 (germline): SGHTA, FQGNSA. The CDR3 bases are TGTGCCAGCAGCCCCGACAGGGGCCAAGGGTATGAAGCTTTCTTT. Translation: CASSPDRGQGYEAFF.

The V gene is TRBV6-2 or TRBV6-3, the J gene TRBJ2-7; 9 nucleotides align to TRBD2. The CDR3 totals 15 residues. Per germline, CDR1 MNHEY and CDR2 SVGEGT. The V and J ends lost 4 bases and 4 bases, in that order; junction bases with no gene match: 8. CDR3: CASSLLAGESYEQYF. The DNA of the CDR3 is TGTGCCAGCAGTTTGTTAGCGGGGGAATCGTACGAGCAGTACTTC.

CDR3 nucleotide sequence: TGTGCCAGTAGTATGGGCGCCGTACCCCAGCATTTT. Its translation: CASSMGAVPQHF. The chain employs TRBV19 and TRBJ1-5, with D hard to call. The CDR3 extends over 12 amino acids. CDR1 is LNHDA and CDR2 is SQIVND in the germline V gene (reference sequence). V lost 3 bases and J lost 10, with 10 bases in between.

V gene TRBV5-1 combines with J gene TRBJ2-7, with D possibly matching TRBD2 (6 bases). The germline V gene has CDR1 SGHRS and CDR2 YFSETQ. V was trimmed by 0 bases and J by 2 bases, leaving 15 bases between them. The CDR3 consists of 16 residues. CDR3 sequence reads: CASSLVGGDRPYEQYF. CDR3 bases: TGCGCCAGCAGCTTGGTCGGGGGTGACAGACCCTACGAGCAGTACTTC.

Regarding this clone: The same CDR3 arises from other DNA sequences in this sample as well. CDR3 loop: CAWSTGQGDNSPLHF. Written as DNA, the CDR3 is TGTGCCTGGAGTACGGGACAGGGTGACAATTCACCCCTCCACTTT. The gene calls are TRBV30 and TRBJ1-6; 9 nucleotides align to TRBD1. Germline loops: CDR1 GTSNPN, CDR2 SVGIG (reference sequence). Trimming removed 2 bases from V and 7 bases from J; junction bases left unmatched: 6. The CDR3 is 15 residues long.

The V and J genes are TRBV2 and TRBJ1-5, with TRBD1 identical over 8 bases. Per germline, CDR1 SNHLY and CDR2 FYNNEI. This CDR3 is built from 15 residues. V lost 6 bases and J lost 4; bases outside the gene matches: 8. CDR3 loop: CASRAAGGANQPQHF. DNA for the CDR3: TGTGCCAGCAGGGCCGCAGGGGGCGCGAATCAGCCCCAGCATTTT.

This clone is labeled medium-sized. The rearrangement links TRBV6-5 to TRBJ2-1; possible D gene TRBD1, 6 bases. V lost 7 bases to trimming and J lost 14 bases, with 15 bases between them. CDR1 is MNHEY and CDR2 is SVGAGI in the germline V gene. This CDR3 is built from 11 residues. The chain's CDR3 is CASMEDRVKFF. DNA of the CDR3: TGTGCCAGCATGGAGGACAGAGTAAAGTTCTTC.

The chain joins TRBV11-1 to TRBJ1-1; D remains unclear. The CDR3 is made up of 16 amino acids. Trimming removed 0 bases at V and 0 bases at J, with 11 bases between. The germline CDR1 and CDR2 sequences are SGHAT and FQDESV (reference sequence). The CDR3 spells CASSLALTFLNTEAFF. CDR3 coding DNA: TGTGCCAGCAGCTTAGCGTTGACATTCTTGAACACTGAAGCTTTCTTT.

DNA for the CDR3: TGTGCCAGCAGCGTTAAGGGGTTCGCTGGAAACACCATATATTTT. Residues: CASSVKGFAGNTIYF. This chain links TRBV9 with TRBJ1-3; tentative D call: TRBD1 (5 bases). The ends were cut back, 2 bases at V and 2 bases at J, with 11 bases in the middle. The CDR3 contains 15 residues. Germline V gene sequence: CDR1 SGDLS, CDR2 YYNGEE.

This chain joins TRBV27 and TRBJ1-4; 9 bases agree with TRBD1. V was clipped by 4 bases and J by 6 bases; unmatched bases: 6. CDR1 is MNHEY and CDR2 is SMNVEV in the germline V gene (reference sequence). This CDR3 is built from 15 residues. In nucleotides, the CDR3 is TGTGCCAGCAGTTCGGACAGGGGAGTTTATGAAAAACTGTTTTTT. This sequence encodes CASSSDRGVYEKLFF.

The chain joins TRBV4-3 to TRBJ2-7; 9 bases line up with TRBD1. The CDR3 is 15 residues long. CDR1 and CDR2 (germline): LGHNA, YSLEER. V gave up 1 base and J gave up 6 bases; unmatched junction bases: 7. The CDR3 region has the DNA TGCGCCAGCAGCCAAGTCAACAGGGGGCTGGTCGAGCAGTACTTC. The encoded protein is CASSQVNRGLVEQYF.

This clone showed up just a few times. V gene TRBV3-1 (or the pseudogene TRBV3-2) combines with J gene TRBJ2-7; 12 bases agree with TRBD1. The CDR3 has 16 residues. The V gene end was trimmed by 1 base and the J gene end by 4 bases; junction bases not matched to a gene: 5. CDR1 is LGHDT and CDR2 is YNNKEL in the germline V gene (reference sequence). The CDR3 DNA is TGTGCCAGCAGCCAAGCTCCGGGACAGGGGGCATACGAGCAGTACTTC. Its protein product is CASSQAPGQGAYEQYF.

The V call is TRBV19, the J call TRBJ1-1; 8 bases agree with TRBD1. The CDR3 runs 15 residues. Germline-derived CDR1 and CDR2 are LNHDA and SQIVND (reference sequence). Trimming took 5 bases from V and 1 from J; bases not matched to a gene: 6. In DNA, the CDR3 is TGTGCCAGTAGTCCGCGGACAGGGAGGAACACTGAAGCTTTCTTT. This sequence encodes CASSPRTGRNTEAFF. Drawing the rest from reference TRBV19 and TRBJ1-1, the complete variable domain is DGGITQSPKYLFRKEGQNVTLSCEQNLNHDAMYWYRQDPGQGLRLIYYSQIVNDFQKGDIAEGYSVSREKKESFPLTVTSAQKNPTAFYLCASSPRTGRNTEAFFGQGTRLTVV.

CDR3 coding DNA: TGTGCCAGTAGTATATTCGGACTAGCGGGGGTAAACAATGAGCAGTTCTTC. This codes for CASSIFGLAGVNNEQFF. This chain connects TRBV19 to TRBJ2-1; 13 bases match TRBD2. Unmatched junction bases numbered 6, after V lost 2 bases and J lost 5 bases. CDR1 and CDR2 from the germline V gene are LNHDA and SQIVND (reference sequence). The CDR3 runs to 17 residues.

This clone was found once. The chain uses TRBV6-2 or TRBV6-3 and TRBJ2-1; the match to TRBD2 covers 12 bases. With 2 bases clipped from V and 1 base from J, the junction kept 6 bases outside the gene matches. CDR3 size: 18 residues. CDR1 is MNHEY and CDR2 is SVGEGT in the germline V gene. The CDR3 region is CASSYSLAGGSSYNEQFF. The CDR3 bases are TGTGCCAGCAGTTACAGTCTAGCGGGGGGGTCATCCTACAATGAGCAGTTCTTC.